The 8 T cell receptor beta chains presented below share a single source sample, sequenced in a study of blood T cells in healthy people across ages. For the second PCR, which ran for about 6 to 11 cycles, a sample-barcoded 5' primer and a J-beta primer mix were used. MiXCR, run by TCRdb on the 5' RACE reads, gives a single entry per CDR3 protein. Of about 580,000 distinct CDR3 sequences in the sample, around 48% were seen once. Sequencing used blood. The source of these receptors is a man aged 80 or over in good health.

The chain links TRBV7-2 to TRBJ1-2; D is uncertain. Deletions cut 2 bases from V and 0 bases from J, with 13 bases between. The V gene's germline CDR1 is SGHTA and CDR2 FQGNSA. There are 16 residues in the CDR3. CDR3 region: CASSLQSQTPNYGYTF. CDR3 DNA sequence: TGTGCCAGCAGCTTACAGTCCCAGACCCCTAACTATGGCTACACCTTC.

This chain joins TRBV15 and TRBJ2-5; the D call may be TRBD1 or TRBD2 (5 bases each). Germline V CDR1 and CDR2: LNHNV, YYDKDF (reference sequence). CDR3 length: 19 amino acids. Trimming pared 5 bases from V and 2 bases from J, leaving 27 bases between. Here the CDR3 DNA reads TGTGCCACCAGCGGAGGATATGGGGGTGAGACTGGGTGGCAAGAGACCCAGTACTTC. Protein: CATSGGYGGETGWQETQYF.

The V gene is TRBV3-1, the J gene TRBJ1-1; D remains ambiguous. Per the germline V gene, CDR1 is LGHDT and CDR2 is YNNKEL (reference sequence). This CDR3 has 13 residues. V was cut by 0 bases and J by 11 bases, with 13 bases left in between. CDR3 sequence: CASSQDGIHGAFF. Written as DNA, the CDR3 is TGTGCCAGCAGCCAAGACGGGATTCATGGGGCTTTCTTT.

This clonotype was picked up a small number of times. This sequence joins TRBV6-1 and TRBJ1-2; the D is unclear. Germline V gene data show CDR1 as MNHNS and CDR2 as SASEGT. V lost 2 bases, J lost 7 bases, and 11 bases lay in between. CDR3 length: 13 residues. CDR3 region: CASSESGSPGYTF. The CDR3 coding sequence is TGTGCCAGCAGTGAATCGGGTTCCCCTGGCTACACCTTC.

CDR3 loop: CSVEQGSTEAFF. DNA of the CDR3: TGCAGCGTAGAACAGGGGTCCACTGAAGCTTTCTTT. The V and J genes are TRBV29-1 and TRBJ1-1, with 7 bases aligning to TRBD1. Germline CDR1 and CDR2: SQVTM and ANQGSEA. The trim removed 6 bases at V and 4 bases at J, leaving 5 bases unmatched. The CDR3 spans 12 residues.

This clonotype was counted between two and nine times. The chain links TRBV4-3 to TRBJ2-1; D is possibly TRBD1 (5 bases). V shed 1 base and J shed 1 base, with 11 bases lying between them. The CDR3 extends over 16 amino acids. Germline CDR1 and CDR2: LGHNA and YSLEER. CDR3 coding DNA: TGCGCCAGCAGCCAAGGTCCCAGGGCTTCCTACAATGAGCAGTTCTTC. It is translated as CASSQGPRASYNEQFF.

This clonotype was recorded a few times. DNA of the CDR3: TGTGCCAGCAGTTACTCATCACAAGGGGGGCGGAGAGATACGCAGTATTTT. Residues: CASSYSSQGGRRDTQYF. The chain has TRBV6-6 and TRBJ2-3; either TRBD1 or TRBD2 may fit D (6 bases each). V lost 0 bases to trimming and J lost 5 bases, with 18 bases between them. The CDR3 contains 17 residues. Germline loops: CDR1 MNHNY, CDR2 SVGAGI (reference sequence).

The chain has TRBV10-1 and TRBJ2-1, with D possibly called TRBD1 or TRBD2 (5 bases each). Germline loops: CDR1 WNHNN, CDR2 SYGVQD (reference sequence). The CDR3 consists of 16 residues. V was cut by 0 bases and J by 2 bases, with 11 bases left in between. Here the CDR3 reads CASSESRGLAYNEQFF. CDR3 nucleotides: TGCGCCAGCAGTGAGTCGAGGGGCCTAGCCTACAATGAGCAGTTCTTC.